Listed below are T cell receptor beta chains from one sample, sequenced in a study of T cell changes during pregnancy in multiple sclerosis. Only in-frame clones appear in the TCRdb table, and some are missing; sequencing was by immunoSEQ multiplex PCR. Of 40,000 to 50,000 clones listed, about nine tenths are singletons. The sequencing here drew on CD8+ T cells from peripheral blood mononuclear cells, taken in the first trimester of pregnancy. Receptors originate from a female donor with multiple sclerosis, enrolled in a pregnancy study. CDR3s include the opening cysteine and the closing phenylalanine or tryptophan. The order of the fields is V gene, D gene, J gene, clone size, CDR3 protein, CDR3 DNA. D genes are given only for firm matches. Clone size, where shown, is once, few, many, or a class for clones that have expanded.

>TRBV5-4|TRBD1|TRBJ1-2|NA
CASSLEGGVGYGYTF
TGTGCCAGCAGCTTGGAAGGGGGCGTCGGCTATGGCTACACCTTC
>TRBV7-8|NA|TRBJ1-5|NA
CASSLFRTVTNQPQHF
TGTGCCAGCAGCTTATTCCGGACAGTCACCAATCAGCCCCAGCATTTT
>TRBV7-9|TRBD1|TRBJ1-1|NA
CASSYPGQGATEAFF
TGTGCCAGCAGCTACCCCGGACAGGGGGCAACTGAAGCTTTCTTT
>TRBV4-2|NA|TRBJ2-3|NA
CASSQELGADTQYF
TGTGCCAGCAGCCAAGAATTGGGGGCAGATACACAGTATTTT
>TRBV30|TRBD1|TRBJ1-1|NA
CAWSGTGPEAFF
TGTGCCTGGAGTGGGACAGGGCCTGAAGCTTTCTTT
>TRBV5-6|TRBD1|TRBJ2-7|NA
CASSLMTGPYEQYF
TGTGCCAGCAGCTTAATGACAGGGCCGTACGAGCAGTACTTC
>TRBV6-4|NA|TRBJ1-4|NA
CASSSRLGSEEKLFF
TGTGCCAGCAGTTCTAGGCTGGGTTCAGAAGAAAAACTGTTTTTT
>TRBV30|NA|TRBJ1-1|NA
CAWGQGTEAFF
TGTGCCTGGGGCCAGGGGACTGAAGCTTTCTTT
>TRBV25-1|TRBD2|TRBJ2-5|many
CASSELSSGQETQYF
TGTGCCAGCAGTGAATTGTCTAGCGGCCAGGAGACCCAGTACTTC
>TRBV14|NA|TRBJ2-1|NA
CASSRGLVYNEQFF
TGTGCCAGCAGCCGGGGGCTAGTATACAATGAGCAGTTCTTC
>TRBV4-2|NA|TRBJ2-5|NA
CASSHPGRETQYF
TGTGCCAGCAGCCATCCAGGAAGGGAGACCCAGTACTTC
>TRBV2|NA|TRBJ2-1|NA
CASEGFTAGVPYNEQFF
TGTGCCAGCGAGGGTTTCACGGCTGGGGTTCCCTACAATGAGCAGTTCTTC
>TRBV6-5|NA|TRBJ2-6|NA
CASSYIISGANVLTF
TGTGCCAGCAGTTACATAATCTCTGGGGCCAACGTCCTGACTTTC
>TRBV4-1|NA|TRBJ2-7|NA
CASSQGGYRALNYEQYF
TGCGCCAGCAGCCAAGGGGGATACAGGGCTCTCAACTACGAGCAGTACTTC
>TRBV13|NA|TRBJ2-7|NA
CASSSTPTSSEQYF
TGTGCCAGCAGCTCTACTCCTACGTCCTCCGAGCAGTACTTC
>TRBV6-6|TRBD2|TRBJ2-1|NA
CASSYLAGGAYNEQFF
TGTGCCAGCAGTTACTTGGCGGGGGGCGCCTACAATGAGCAGTTCTTC
>TRBV6-5|NA|TRBJ1-2|NA
CASSYSIDGGGYGYTF
TGTGCCAGCAGTTACTCGATCGATGGGGGAGGCTATGGCTACACCTTC
>TRBV5-6|TRBD2|TRBJ2-1|NA
CASSLEVAGVYNEQFF
TGTGCCAGCAGCTTGGAGGTAGCGGGGGTTTACAATGAGCAGTTCTTC
>TRBV6-4|TRBD2|TRBJ2-1|once
CASSLGASGGDNEQFF
TGTGCCAGCAGTCTGGGGGCCAGCGGGGGGGACAATGAGCAGTTCTTC